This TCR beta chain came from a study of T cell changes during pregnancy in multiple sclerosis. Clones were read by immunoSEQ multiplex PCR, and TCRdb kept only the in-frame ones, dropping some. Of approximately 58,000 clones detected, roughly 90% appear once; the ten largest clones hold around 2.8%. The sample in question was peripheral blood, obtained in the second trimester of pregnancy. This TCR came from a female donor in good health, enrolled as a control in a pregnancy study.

CDR3 coding DNA: TGTGCCAGCAGCTTAGCCCCGTTGGGAGTGACAGGGGGCGATGGCTACACCTTC. Translation gives CASSLAPLGVTGGDGYTF. The chain carries TRBV11-2 and TRBJ1-2, with 10 nucleotides matching TRBD1. Germline V lookup: CDR1 SGHAT, CDR2 FQNNGV. Losses at the gene ends were 1 base for V and 6 bases for J; bases not matched to a gene: 14. This CDR3 is 18 amino acids long.